A single sample gave rise to the 21 T cell receptor beta chains below, sequenced in a study of Graves' ophthalmopathy and Graves' hyperthyroidism. TCR beta CDR3 amplification used RNA transcripts. An opening RT-PCR round employed HTBI primers and preceded a second-round multiplex PCR. TCRdb ran MiXCR on the multiplex PCR reads and lists one entry per CDR3 protein. The sample contains almost 750,000 distinct CDR3 sequences, around 40% of which appear only once. The material sequenced was peripheral blood. The receptors derive from an adult man with Graves' ophthalmopathy.

This clonotype appeared once. The CDR3 region is CASSFAQVTGLDGYTF. The DNA for the CDR3 is TGTGCCAGCAGCTTCGCCCAAGTGACAGGTCTCGATGGCTACACCTTC. The chain recombines TRBV7-2 with TRBJ1-2; tentative D call: TRBD1 (6 bases). Germline CDR1 SGHTA, CDR2 FQGNSA. The V gene lost 3 bases and the J gene lost 6 bases, with 20 bases spanning the gap. The CDR3 runs 16 residues.

This clonotype was seen a handful of times. The chain couples TRBV20-1 to TRBJ2-7; 9 bases are a match to TRBD2. This CDR3 contains 15 residues. J gave up 0 bases and V 4 bases, and 7 bases lay outside the gene matches. Germline V gives CDR1 DFQATT, CDR2 SNEGSKA (reference sequence). CDR3 sequence reads: CSAISGGTHSYEQYF. DNA of the CDR3: TGCAGTGCTATAAGCGGGGGGACACACTCCTACGAGCAGTACTTC.

Concerning this clonotype itself: The junction shows a germline mismatch at one end, possibly a read error. The chain couples TRBV7-2 to TRBJ2-2, with D tentatively TRBD2 (6 bases). The CDR3 length is 18 residues. The V gene's germline CDR1 is SGHTA and CDR2 FQGNSA. CDR3 DNA: TGTGCCAGCGGCTTATCGCTTCTGGGCGGGGTGAACACCGGGGAGCTGTTTTTT. Residues: CASGLSLLGGVNTGELFF.

This clonotype came up a few times. The J gene is TRBJ2-6, the V gene TRBV7-9; D assignment may be TRBD1 or TRBD2 (5 bases each). CDR3 length: 15 amino acids. CDR1 SEHNR and CDR2 FQNEAQ come from the germline V gene (reference sequence). V was pared by 6 bases and J by 0 bases, with 9 bases between. The CDR3 spells CASRKGSSGANVLTF. In DNA, the CDR3 is TGTGCCAGCAGAAAGGGGAGCTCTGGGGCCAACGTCCTGACTTTC.

At least ten counts were recorded for this clonotype. The J gene is TRBJ1-6, the V gene TRBV9, with D maybe TRBD1 (6 bases). The CDR3 contains 13 residues. Germline loops: CDR1 SGDLS, CDR2 YYNGEE. Trimming took off 4 bases at V and 8 bases at J, with 10 bases between the two ends. Written as DNA, the CDR3 is TGTGCCAGCAGCCCACGGACAGATTCACCCCTCCACTTT. The encoded protein is CASSPRTDSPLHF.

This rearrangement joins TRBV7-2 to TRBJ2-5; a possible D gene is TRBD2 (6 bases). The CDR3 consists of 12 residues. Germline V lookup: CDR1 SGHTA, CDR2 FQGNSA. V shed 3 bases and J shed 10 bases, with 12 bases lying between them. In DNA form, the CDR3 reads TGTGCCAGCAGCTTGTCGGGCGGGATCCAGTACTTC. It specifies CASSLSGGIQYF.

The chain uses TRBV2 and TRBJ1-1; 8 bases are a match to TRBD1. From germline, CDR1 is SNHLY and CDR2 FYNNEI. The CDR3 covers 13 residues. The ends lost 7 bases at V and 5 bases at J; junction bases unmatched: 6. In DNA, the CDR3 is TGTGCCAGCACTCAGGGGGCAGATACTGAAGCTTTCTTT. It translates to CASTQGADTEAFF.

This CDR3 reads CSKGLLTYEQYF. The CDR3 region has the DNA TGCAGCAAGGGACTTCTAACCTACGAGCAGTACTTC. The J gene is TRBJ2-7, the V gene TRBV29-1, with D perhaps TRBD2 (6 bases). The CDR3 contains 12 residues. The ends were cut back, 8 bases at V and 2 bases at J, with 13 bases in the middle. The germline CDR1 and CDR2 sequences are SQVTM and ANQGSEA.

Only a few counts were recorded for this clonotype. V is TRBV12-3 or TRBV12-4 and J is TRBJ2-5, with D possibly TRBD1 on 6 matching bases. Trimming took 6 bases from V and 2 from J, leaving 13 bases between them. The CDR3 runs 14 residues. CDR3 nucleotide sequence: TGTGCCAGCAGACCCGGGCAGGGGCAAGAGACCCAGTACTTC. Protein: CASRPGQGQETQYF.

V is TRBV25-1 and J is TRBJ1-2; 7 positions agree with TRBD1. The CDR3 extends over 16 amino acids. V gave up 3 bases and J gave up 4 bases; unmatched junction bases: 11. The germline V gene encodes CDR1 MGHDK and CDR2 SYGVNS. The CDR3 nucleotides read TGTGCCAGCAGTGATCCCCCCACAGGGGAGATCTATGGCTACACCTTC. Translation gives CASSDPPTGEIYGYTF.

The rearrangement uses TRBV7-9 and TRBJ2-7; D possibly corresponds to TRBD2 (6 bases). The CDR3 contains 14 residues. The germline CDR1 and CDR2 sequences are SEHNR and FQNEAQ (reference sequence). V shed 5 bases and J shed 0 bases, with 11 bases lying between them. In nucleotides, the CDR3 is TGTGCCAGCAGCACCCTGACTAGCTCCTACGAGCAGTACTTC. Translating it yields CASSTLTSSYEQYF.

Only a few counts were recorded for this clonotype. The chain couples TRBV20-1 to TRBJ2-7, with TRBD1 matching 7 bases. Germline CDR1 DFQATT, CDR2 SNEGSKA (reference sequence). The V gene end was trimmed by 7 bases and the J gene end by 2 bases; junction bases not matched to a gene: 8. CDR3 length: 13 residues. As DNA, the CDR3 is TGCAGTGTGCAAGGACAGGATGCCTACGAGCAGTACTTC. This translates into CSVQGQDAYEQYF.

This clonotype has more than one count but fewer than ten. V and J are TRBV7-9 and TRBJ2-7; D not certain. Germline V gives CDR1 SEHNR, CDR2 FQNEAQ (reference sequence). CDR3 length: 16 residues. Trimming removed 0 bases at V and 3 bases at J, with 15 bases between. The CDR3 sequence: CASSLASSGRHYEQYF. CDR3 coding DNA: TGTGCCAGCAGCTTAGCGTCGTCAGGAAGGCACTACGAGCAGTACTTC.

CDR3 sequence: CSVGPLNTEAFF. CDR3 bases: TGCAGCGTTGGACCATTGAACACTGAAGCTTTCTTT. The chain joins TRBV29-1 to TRBJ1-1; D ambiguous. Per germline, CDR1 SQVTM and CDR2 ANQGSEA. There are 12 residues in the CDR3. The germline V and J ends were trimmed by 4 bases and 0 bases, with 6 bases remaining between them. Supplemented by reference TRBV29-1 and TRBJ1-1, the full variable domain reads SAVISQKPSRDICQRGTSLTIQCQVDSQVTMMFWYRQQPGQSLTLIATANQGSEATYESGFVIDKFPISRPNLTFSTLTVSNMSPEDSSIYLCSVGPLNTEAFFGQGTRLTVV.

The CDR3 DNA is TGTGCCAGCAGCTTAGGAGCCGACACAGCAGGGGGCGAGGGGGAGCAGTACTTC. This codes for CASSLGADTAGGEGEQYF. This chain connects TRBV7-9 to TRBJ2-7; 8 bases agree with TRBD1. CDR3 length: 18 amino acids. The V gene's germline CDR1 is SEHNR and CDR2 FQNEAQ (reference sequence). The V gene end was trimmed by 1 base and the J gene end by 7 bases; junction bases not matched to a gene: 18.

This chain connects TRBV29-1 to TRBJ2-3; the D is unclear. Germline CDR1 is SQVTM and CDR2 is ANQGSEA. This CDR3 contains 13 residues. V lost 4 bases, J lost 0 bases, and 8 bases lay in between. The CDR3 spells CSVVALSTDTQYF. CDR3 DNA sequence: TGCAGCGTTGTAGCCTTGAGCACAGATACGCAGTATTTT.

This clonotype was seen a handful of times. The J gene is TRBJ2-5, the V gene TRBV20-1; D not certain. CDR1 DFQATT and CDR2 SNEGSKA come from the germline V gene (reference sequence). V shed 2 bases and J shed 2 bases, with 15 bases lying between them. There are 15 residues in the CDR3. The CDR3 loop reads CSARPAELSQETQYF. In nucleotides, the CDR3 is TGCAGTGCTAGACCGGCGGAGCTAAGTCAAGAGACCCAGTACTTC.

This clonotype was seen at least ten times. The chain is built from TRBV7-6 and TRBJ1-6; the D is unclear. The CDR3 extends over 14 amino acids. V lost 2 bases to trimming and J lost 8 bases, with 10 bases between them. Germline-derived CDR1 and CDR2 are SGHVS and FNYEAQ. The CDR3 reads CASSLLLKDSPLHF. Written as DNA, the CDR3 is TGTGCCAGCAGCTTACTTTTAAAGGATTCACCCCTCCACTTT.

This clonotype has a handful of counts. The chain is built from TRBV6-5 and TRBJ2-7, with 9 bases fitting TRBD2. CDR3 length: 16 residues. The germline CDR1 and CDR2 sequences are MNHEY and SVGAGI. Germline trimming cut 5 bases from V and 0 bases from J; bases unmatched to any gene: 8. The CDR3 bases are TGTGCCAGCAGTGACGAACTAGCGGGTCCCTCCTACGAGCAGTACTTC. Protein product: CASSDELAGPSYEQYF.

The rearrangement joins TRBV15 to TRBJ2-7; 9 bases agree with TRBD1. The germline V gene has CDR1 LNHNV and CDR2 YYDKDF (reference sequence). Trimming removed 4 bases from V and 5 bases from J; junction bases left unmatched: 12. The CDR3 has 16 residues. This CDR3 is CATSTRRQGVGNEQYF. DNA for the CDR3: TGTGCCACCAGCACAAGGCGACAGGGGGTGGGAAACGAGCAGTACTTC. Complete variable domain (other parts from reference TRBV15 and TRBJ2-7): DAMVIQNPRYQVTQFGKPVTLSCSQTLNHNVMYWYQQKSSQAPKLLFHYYDKDFNNEADTPDNFQSRRPNTSFCFLDIRSPGLGDTAMYLCATSTRRQGVGNEQYFGPGTRLTVT.

This clonotype has a count of ten or more. The rearrangement uses TRBV5-6 and TRBJ2-7, with a possible D match to TRBD1 (6 bases). Trimming removed 3 bases at V and 7 bases at J, with 8 bases between. Looked up from germline, CDR1 is SGHDT and CDR2 is YYEEEE. The CDR3 has 11 residues. CDR3 residues: CASSYGTEQYF. Written as DNA, the CDR3 is TGTGCCAGCAGCTACGGGACAGAGCAGTACTTC.